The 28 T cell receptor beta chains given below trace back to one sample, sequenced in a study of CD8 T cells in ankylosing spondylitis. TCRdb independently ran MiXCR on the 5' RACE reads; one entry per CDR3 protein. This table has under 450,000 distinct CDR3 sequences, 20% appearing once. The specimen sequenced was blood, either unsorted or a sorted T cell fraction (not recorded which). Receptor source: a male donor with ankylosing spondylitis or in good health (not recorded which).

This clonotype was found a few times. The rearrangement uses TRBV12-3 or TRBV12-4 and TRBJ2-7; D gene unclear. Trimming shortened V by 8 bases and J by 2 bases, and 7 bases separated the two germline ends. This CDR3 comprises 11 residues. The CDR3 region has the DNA TGTGCCAGCGGTTGGCCCTACGAGCAGTACTTC. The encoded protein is CASGWPYEQYF.

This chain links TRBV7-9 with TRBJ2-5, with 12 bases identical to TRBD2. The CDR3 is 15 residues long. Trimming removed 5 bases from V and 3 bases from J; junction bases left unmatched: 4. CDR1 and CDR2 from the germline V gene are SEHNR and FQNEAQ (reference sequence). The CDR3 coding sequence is TGTGCCAGCAGCCATCTAGCGGGGGGGAAAGAGACCCAGTACTTC. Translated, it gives CASSHLAGGKETQYF.

The chain's CDR3 is CASRPAEGEYNEQFF. CDR3 nucleotides: TGTGCCAGCAGACCCGCGGAGGGGGAGTACAATGAGCAGTTCTTC. V usage is TRBV7-9 and J usage is TRBJ2-1; either TRBD1 or TRBD2 may fit D (6 bases each). The CDR3 is made up of 15 amino acids. Trimming stripped 6 bases from V and 4 bases from J, with 16 bases between. Per the germline V gene, CDR1 is SEHNR and CDR2 is FQNEAQ (reference sequence).

The CDR3 loop reads CASSTEGQALAEPQHF. In nucleotides, the CDR3 is TGTGCCAGCAGTACTGAGGGACAGGCCCTCGCGGAGCCCCAGCATTTT. The chain couples TRBV12-3 or TRBV12-4 to TRBJ1-5, with 8 nucleotides matching TRBD1. Germline trimming cut 5 bases from V and 8 bases from J; bases unmatched to any gene: 14. This CDR3 has 16 residues.

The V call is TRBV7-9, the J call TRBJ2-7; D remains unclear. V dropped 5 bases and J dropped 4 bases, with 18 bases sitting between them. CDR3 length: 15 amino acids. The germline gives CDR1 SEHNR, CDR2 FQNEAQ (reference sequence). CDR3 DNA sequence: TGTGCCAGCAGCCACCCCCCCAGCCTTGTGTACGAGCAGTACTTC. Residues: CASSHPPSLVYEQYF.

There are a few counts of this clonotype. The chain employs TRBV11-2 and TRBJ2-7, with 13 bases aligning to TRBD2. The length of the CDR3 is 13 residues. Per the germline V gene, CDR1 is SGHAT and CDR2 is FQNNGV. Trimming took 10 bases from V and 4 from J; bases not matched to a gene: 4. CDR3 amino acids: CATGTSGAYEQYF. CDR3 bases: TGTGCCACGGGGACTAGCGGGGCGTACGAGCAGTACTTC.

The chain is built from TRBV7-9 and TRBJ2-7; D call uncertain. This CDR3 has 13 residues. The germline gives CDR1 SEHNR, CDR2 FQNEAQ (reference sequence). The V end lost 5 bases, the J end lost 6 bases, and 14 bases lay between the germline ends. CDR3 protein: CASSVNLISEQYF. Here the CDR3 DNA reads TGTGCCAGCAGCGTGAATTTGATCAGCGAGCAGTACTTC.

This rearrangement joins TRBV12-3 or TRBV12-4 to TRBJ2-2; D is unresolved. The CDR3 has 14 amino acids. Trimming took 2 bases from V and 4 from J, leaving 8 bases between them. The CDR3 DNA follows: TGTGCCAGCAGTTTACTGCCGGCCACCGGGGAGCTGTTTTTT. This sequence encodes CASSLLPATGELFF.

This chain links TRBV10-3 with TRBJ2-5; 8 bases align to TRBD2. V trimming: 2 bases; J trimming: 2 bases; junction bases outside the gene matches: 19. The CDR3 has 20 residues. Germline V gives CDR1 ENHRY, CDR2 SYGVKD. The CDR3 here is CAISEPGQSLASGYQETQYF. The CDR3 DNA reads TGTGCCATCAGTGAGCCGGGTCAAAGCCTCGCTAGCGGGTATCAAGAGACCCAGTACTTC.

The CDR3 protein is CASSIWASSDTQYF. The CDR3 DNA follows: TGTGCCAGTAGTATTTGGGCCTCGTCAGATACGCAGTATTTT. V and J are TRBV19 and TRBJ2-3; D gene uncertain. CDR1 and CDR2 from the germline V gene are LNHDA and SQIVND (reference sequence). V was shortened by 3 bases and J by 4 bases, with 11 bases between the two germline ends. The CDR3 loop spans 14 amino acids.

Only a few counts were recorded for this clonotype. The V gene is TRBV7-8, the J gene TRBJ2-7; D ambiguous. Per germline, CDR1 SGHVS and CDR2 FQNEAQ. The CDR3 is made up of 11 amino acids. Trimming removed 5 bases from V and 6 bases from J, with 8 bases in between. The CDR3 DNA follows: TGTGCCAGCAGCGGCAGCTCCGAGCAGTACTTC. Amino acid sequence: CASSGSSEQYF. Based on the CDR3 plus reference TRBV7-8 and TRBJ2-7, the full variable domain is GAGVSQSPRYKVAKRGQDVALRCDPISGHVSLFWYQQALGQGPEFLTYFQNEAQLDKSGLPSDRFFAERPEGSVSTLKIQRTQQEDSAVYLCASSGSSEQYFGPGTRLTVT.

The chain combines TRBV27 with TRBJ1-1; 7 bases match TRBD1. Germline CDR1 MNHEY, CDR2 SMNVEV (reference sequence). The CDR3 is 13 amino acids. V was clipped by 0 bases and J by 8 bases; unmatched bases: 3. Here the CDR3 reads CASSLSSTGEAFF. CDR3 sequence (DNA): TGTGCCAGCAGTTTATCATCGACAGGGGAAGCTTTCTTT.

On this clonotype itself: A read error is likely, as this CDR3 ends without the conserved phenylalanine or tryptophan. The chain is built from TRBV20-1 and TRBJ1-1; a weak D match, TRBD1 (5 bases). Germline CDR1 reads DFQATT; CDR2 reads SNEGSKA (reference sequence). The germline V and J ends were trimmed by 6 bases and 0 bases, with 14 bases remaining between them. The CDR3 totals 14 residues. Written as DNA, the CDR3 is TGCAGTGCAGACGGTGGGACTATGAACACTGAAGCTTTCTCT. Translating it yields CSADGGTMNTEAFS.

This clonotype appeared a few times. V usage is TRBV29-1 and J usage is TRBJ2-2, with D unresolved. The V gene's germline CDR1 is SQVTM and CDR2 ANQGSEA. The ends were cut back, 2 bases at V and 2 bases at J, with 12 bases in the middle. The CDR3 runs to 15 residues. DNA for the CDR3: TGCAGCGTTGAATCAGCCTCGAAAAACACCGGGGAGCTGTTTTTT. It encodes CSVESASKNTGELFF.

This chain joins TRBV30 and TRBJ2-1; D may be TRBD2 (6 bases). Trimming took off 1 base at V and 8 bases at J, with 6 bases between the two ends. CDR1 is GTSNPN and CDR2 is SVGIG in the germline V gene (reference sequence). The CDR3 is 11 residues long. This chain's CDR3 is CAWSGGDEQFF. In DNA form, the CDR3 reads TGTGCCTGGAGTGGGGGGGATGAGCAGTTCTTC.

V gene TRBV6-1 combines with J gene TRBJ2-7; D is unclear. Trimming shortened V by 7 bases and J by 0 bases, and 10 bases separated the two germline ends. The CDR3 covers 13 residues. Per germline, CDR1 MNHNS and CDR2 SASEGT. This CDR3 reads CASKEAFSYEQYF. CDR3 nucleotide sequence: TGTGCCAGCAAAGAGGCATTCTCCTACGAGCAGTACTTC.

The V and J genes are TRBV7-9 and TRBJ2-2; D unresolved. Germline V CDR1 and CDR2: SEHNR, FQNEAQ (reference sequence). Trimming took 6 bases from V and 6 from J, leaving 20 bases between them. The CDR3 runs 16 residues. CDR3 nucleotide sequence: TGTGCCAGCAGACACGACCGTCATATCTTCGCCGGGGAGCTGTTTTTT. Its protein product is CASRHDRHIFAGELFF. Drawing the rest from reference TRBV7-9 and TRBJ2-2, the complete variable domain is DTGVSQNPRHKITKRGQNVTFRCDPISEHNRLYWYRQTLGQGPEFLTYFQNEAQLEKSRLLSDRFSAERPKGSFSTLEIQRTEQGDSAMYLCASRHDRHIFAGELFFGEGSRLTVL.

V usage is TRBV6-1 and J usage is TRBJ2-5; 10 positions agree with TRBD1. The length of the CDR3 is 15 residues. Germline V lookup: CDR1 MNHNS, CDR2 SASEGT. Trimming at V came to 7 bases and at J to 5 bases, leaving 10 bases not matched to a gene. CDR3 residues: CASTGTGDGLETQYF. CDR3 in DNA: TGTGCCAGCACCGGGACAGGGGACGGTCTGGAGACCCAGTACTTC.

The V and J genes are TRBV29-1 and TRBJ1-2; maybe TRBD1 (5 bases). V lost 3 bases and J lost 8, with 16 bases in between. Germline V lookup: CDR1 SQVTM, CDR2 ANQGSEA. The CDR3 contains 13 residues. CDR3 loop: CSVDRGPEMGYTF. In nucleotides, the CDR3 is TGCAGCGTTGATCGGGGACCGGAGATGGGCTACACCTTC.

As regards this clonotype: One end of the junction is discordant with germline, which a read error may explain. CDR3 DNA: TGTACCAGCAGCCTGACCCTCTTTATGGGGACAGGGTTTGACGAGCAGTACTTC. Protein product: CTSSLTLFMGTGFDEQYF. The chain joins TRBV2 to TRBJ2-7, with 9 bases that match TRBD1. The V gene's germline CDR1 is SNHLY and CDR2 FYNNEI. The CDR3 runs to 18 residues.

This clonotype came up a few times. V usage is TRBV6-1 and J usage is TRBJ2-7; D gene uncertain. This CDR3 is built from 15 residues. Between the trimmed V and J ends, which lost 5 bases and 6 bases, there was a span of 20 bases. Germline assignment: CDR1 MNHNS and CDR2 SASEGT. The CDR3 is CASSPNPRPAGEQYF. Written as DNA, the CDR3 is TGTGCCAGCAGTCCCAACCCCCGACCGGCAGGCGAGCAGTACTTC.

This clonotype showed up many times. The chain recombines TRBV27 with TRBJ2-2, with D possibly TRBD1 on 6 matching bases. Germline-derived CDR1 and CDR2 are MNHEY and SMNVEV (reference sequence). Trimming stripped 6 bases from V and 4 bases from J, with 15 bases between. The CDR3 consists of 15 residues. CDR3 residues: CASSPSGQITGELFF. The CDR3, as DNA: TGTGCCAGCAGCCCAAGCGGACAGATCACCGGGGAGCTGTTTTTT.

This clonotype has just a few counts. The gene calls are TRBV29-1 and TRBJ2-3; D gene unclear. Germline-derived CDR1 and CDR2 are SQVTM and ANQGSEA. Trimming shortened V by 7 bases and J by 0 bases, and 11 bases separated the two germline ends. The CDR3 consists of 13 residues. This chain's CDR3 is CSAVPASTDTQYF. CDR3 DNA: TGCAGCGCCGTCCCTGCGAGCACAGATACGCAGTATTTT.

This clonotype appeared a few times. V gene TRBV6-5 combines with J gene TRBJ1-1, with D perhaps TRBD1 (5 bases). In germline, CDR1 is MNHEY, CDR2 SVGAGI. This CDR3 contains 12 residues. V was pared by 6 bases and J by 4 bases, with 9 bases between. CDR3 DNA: TGTGCCAGCAGCTCAGGGAGCACTGAAGCTTTCTTT. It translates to CASSSGSTEAFF.

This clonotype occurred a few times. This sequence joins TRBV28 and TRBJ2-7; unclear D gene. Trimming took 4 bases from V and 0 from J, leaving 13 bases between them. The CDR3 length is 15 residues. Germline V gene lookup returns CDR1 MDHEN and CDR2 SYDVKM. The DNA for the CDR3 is TGTGCCAGCAGTTCAAATAGGCAGGACTCCTACGAGCAGTACTTC. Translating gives CASSSNRQDSYEQYF. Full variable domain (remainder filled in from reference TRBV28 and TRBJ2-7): DVKVTQSSRYLVKRTGEKVFLECVQDMDHENMFWYRQDPGLGLRLIYFSYDVKMKEKGDIPEGYSVSREKKERFSLILESASTNQTSMYLCASSSNRQDSYEQYFGPGTRLTVT.

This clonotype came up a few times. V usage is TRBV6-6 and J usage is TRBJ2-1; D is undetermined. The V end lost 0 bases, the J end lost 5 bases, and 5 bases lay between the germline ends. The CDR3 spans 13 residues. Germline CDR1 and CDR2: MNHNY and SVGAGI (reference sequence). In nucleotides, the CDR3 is TGTGCCAGCAGTTACTCGGCTCACAATGAGCAGTTCTTC. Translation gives CASSYSAHNEQFF.

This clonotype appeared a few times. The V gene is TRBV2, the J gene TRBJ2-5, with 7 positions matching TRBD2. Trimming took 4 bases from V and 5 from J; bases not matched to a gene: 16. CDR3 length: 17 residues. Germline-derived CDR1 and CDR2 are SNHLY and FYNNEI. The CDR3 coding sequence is TGTGCCAGCAGTGTACCCGGGGGGACCCCCTTTGTGGAGACCCAGTACTTC. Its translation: CASSVPGGTPFVETQYF.

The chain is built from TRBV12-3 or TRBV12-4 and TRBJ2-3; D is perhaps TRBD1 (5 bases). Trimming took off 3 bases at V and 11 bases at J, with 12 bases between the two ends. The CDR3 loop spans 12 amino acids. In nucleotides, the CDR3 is TGTGCCAGCAGTTTGGGCAGGGTAAGGCAGTATTTT. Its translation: CASSLGRVRQYF.